These 9 T cell receptor beta chains share one sample of origin, sequenced in a study of blood T cell repertoires in COVID-19. Measured with immunoSEQ multiplex PCR; TCRdb has only the in-frame clones, and not every one. There are more than 300,000 clones in the sample; under 95% occur only once, and less than 3.5% lies in the top ten. The sequencing input was peripheral blood. These receptors were taken from a woman under 30 who had recovered from COVID-19.

The chain joins TRBV6-2 or TRBV6-3 to TRBJ1-5; D gene uncertain. The CDR3 contains 14 residues. Deletions cut 5 bases from V and 3 bases from J, with 11 bases between. CDR1 MNHEY and CDR2 SVGEGT come from the germline V gene. CDR3 DNA: TGTGCCAGCAGTCTCCAGTCTCACAATCAGCCCCAGCATTTT. It codes for CASSLQSHNQPQHF.

This clone appeared a few times. The rearrangement links TRBV7-9 to TRBJ1-3, with D perhaps matching TRBD1 (5 bases). This CDR3 has 15 amino acids. Germline CDR1 SEHNR, CDR2 FQNEAQ (reference sequence). Trimming removed 2 bases from V and 6 bases from J, with 14 bases in between. CDR3 sequence: CASSLRIVQENTIYF. In DNA, the CDR3 is TGTGCCAGCAGCTTACGTATAGTACAGGAAAACACCATATATTTT. Filled out from reference TRBV7-9 and TRBJ1-3, the complete variable domain reads DTGVSQNPRHKITKRGQNVTFRCDPISEHNRLYWYRQTLGQGPEFLTYFQNEAQLEKSRLLSDRFSAERPKGSFSTLEIQRTEQGDSAMYLCASSLRIVQENTIYFGEGSWLTVV.

The J gene is TRBJ2-3, the V gene TRBV9; possibly TRBD1 for D (5 bases). Germline V gene sequence: CDR1 SGDLS, CDR2 YYNGEE. This CDR3 is built from 13 residues. V was pared by 0 bases and J by 4 bases, with 6 bases between. CDR3 in DNA: TGTGCCAGCAGCGTAGCAGGGTCAGATACGCAGTATTTT. Translating gives CASSVAGSDTQYF.

This chain joins TRBV4-3 and TRBJ1-2; possible D gene TRBD1, 5 bases. Germline values: CDR1 LGHNA, CDR2 YSLEER. The CDR3 has 15 residues. V was clipped by 0 bases and J by 1 base, with 9 bases between them. The DNA of the CDR3 is TGCGCCAGCAGCCAAGACTGGAGGGGTAACTATGGCTACACCTTC. Protein product: CASSQDWRGNYGYTF.

CDR3 loop: CASSIGALGGQNLQWDTEAFF. As DNA, the CDR3 is TGTGCCAGTAGTATAGGGGCCTTGGGGGGACAGAACCTTCAGTGGGACACTGAAGCTTTCTTT. V gene TRBV19 combines with J gene TRBJ1-1, with TRBD1 matching over 7 bases. This CDR3 contains 21 residues. The V gene's germline CDR1 is LNHDA and CDR2 SQIVND (reference sequence). The J segment lost 3 bases and the V segment lost 1 base, leaving 23 bases of the junction unmatched.

The chain carries TRBV6-5 and TRBJ1-1, with TRBD1 matching over 9 bases. This CDR3 comprises 15 residues. The J segment lost 0 bases and the V segment lost 6 bases, leaving 5 bases of the junction unmatched. Germline-derived CDR1 and CDR2 are MNHEY and SVGAGI. CDR3 region: CASRDGDRVNTEAFF. The CDR3 bases are TGTGCCAGCAGGGATGGGGACAGGGTGAACACTGAAGCTTTCTTT.

This clone is a singleton in its sample. V is TRBV2 and J is TRBJ2-3, with a tentative D call TRBD2 (5 bases). V shed 6 bases and J shed 1 base, with 11 bases lying between them. CDR1 and CDR2 from the germline V gene are SNHLY and FYNNEI. This CDR3 is built from 14 residues. Here the CDR3 reads CASRGPAGTDTQYF. CDR3 DNA sequence: TGTGCCAGCAGGGGCCCAGCGGGCACAGATACGCAGTATTTT. Filled out from reference TRBV2 and TRBJ2-3, the complete variable domain reads EPEVTQTPSHQVTQMGQEVILRCVPISNHLYFYWYRQILGQKVEFLVSFYNNEISEKSEIFDDQFSVERPDGSNFTLKIRSTKLEDSAMYFCASRGPAGTDTQYFGPGTRLTVL.

The chain has TRBV7-9 and TRBJ2-2, with TRBD1 matching 8 bases. The CDR3 consists of 16 residues. The germline CDR1 and CDR2 sequences are SEHNR and FQNEAQ (reference sequence). V lost 5 bases, J lost 5 bases, and 10 bases stayed unmatched. The CDR3: CASSDPGGLGTGELFF. CDR3 nucleotide sequence: TGTGCCAGCAGCGATCCAGGGGGCCTGGGGACCGGGGAGCTGTTTTTT.

This clone came up a few times. The chain joins TRBV19 to TRBJ1-4; 7 bases are shared with TRBD1. The ends lost 5 bases at V and 9 bases at J; junction bases unmatched: 12. Per germline, CDR1 LNHDA and CDR2 SQIVND (reference sequence). The CDR3 is made up of 15 amino acids. CDR3 loop: CASSGRGGGRKKLFF. The DNA of the CDR3 is TGTGCCAGTAGTGGCAGAGGAGGGGGCAGGAAAAAACTGTTTTTT.